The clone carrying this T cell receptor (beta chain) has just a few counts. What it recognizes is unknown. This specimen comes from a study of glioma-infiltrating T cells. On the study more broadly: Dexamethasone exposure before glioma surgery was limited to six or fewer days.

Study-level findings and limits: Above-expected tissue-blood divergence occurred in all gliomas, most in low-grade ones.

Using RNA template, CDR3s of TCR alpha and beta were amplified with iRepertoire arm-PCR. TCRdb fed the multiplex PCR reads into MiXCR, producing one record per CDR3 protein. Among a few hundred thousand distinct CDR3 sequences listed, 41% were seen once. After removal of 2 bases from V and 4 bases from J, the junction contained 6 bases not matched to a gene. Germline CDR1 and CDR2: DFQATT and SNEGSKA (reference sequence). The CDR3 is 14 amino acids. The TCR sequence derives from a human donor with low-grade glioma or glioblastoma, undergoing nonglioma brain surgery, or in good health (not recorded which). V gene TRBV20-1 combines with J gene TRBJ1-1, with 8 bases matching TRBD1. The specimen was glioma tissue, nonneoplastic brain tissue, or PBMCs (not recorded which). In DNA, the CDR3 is TGCAGTGCTAGATCGGACAGGGACGGCACTGAAGCTTTCTTT. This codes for CSARSDRDGTEAFF.